What follows are 2 T cell receptor beta chains derived from one specimen sequenced in a study of T cell repertoires in cytomegalovirus infection. For these TCRs, the target antigens are not known. TCRdb re-analysed the reads in MiXCR, keeping a single row per CDR3 protein. The sample shows hundreds of thousands of distinct CDR3 sequences, roughly 33% of them seen only once. The starting material was cultured PBMCs, obtained from culture after CMV antigen stimulation. Receptors were obtained from a human donor in good health (CMV status not recorded). Some clones in this sample may be carry-over from other donors' samples.

The chain links TRBV20-1 to TRBJ2-7, with a possible D match to TRBD2 (5 bases). The germline CDR1 and CDR2 sequences are DFQATT and SNEGSKA (reference sequence). The CDR3 extends over 14 amino acids. Deletions cut 4 bases from V and 5 bases from J, with 18 bases between. The CDR3 loop reads CSAIRTSLSHEQYF. The CDR3 region has the DNA TGCAGTGCTATCCGCACTAGTCTGTCTCACGAGCAGTACTTC.

This clonotype was observed a few times. The genes are TRBV15 and TRBJ1-3; 7 bases map to TRBD1. V gave up 0 bases and J gave up 2 bases; unmatched junction bases: 4. The length of the CDR3 is 16 residues. Germline lookup yields CDR1 LNHNV and CDR2 YYDKDF (reference sequence). The CDR3 DNA reads TGTGCCACCAGCAGAGATCGACAGGGAACTGGAAACACCATATATTTT. The encoded protein is CATSRDRQGTGNTIYF.